This note documents a single TCR beta chain sequence. In the study's own analysis: Amplification from reference gene primers served as the basis for estimated nucleated cell counts. TCRdb keeps only in-frame clones here, not all; method: immunoSEQ multiplex PCR. That table furnishes V, J and clone size, whereas the DNA furnished D and trimming. The sample has under 250,000 clones; over 75% are singletons. The data belong to a study of blood T cell repertoires in COVID-19. Across the whole study: Samples taken during acute and convalescent COVID-19 were collected in the United States, Italy and Spain. The analysed material was cDNA or gDNA that came from T cells, B-cell-depleted T cells, or PBMCs.

V was shortened by 5 bases and J by 8 bases, with 16 bases between the two germline ends. The length of the CDR3 is 14 residues. Looked up from germline, CDR1 is GTSNPN and CDR2 is SVGIG (reference sequence). This clonotype originated in a woman aged 40 to 49 with acute or convalescent COVID-19. The chain recombines TRBV30 with TRBJ1-6, with D possibly being TRBD1 (6 bases). The specimen sequenced was peripheral blood. This CDR3 is CAWGGGRGDSPLHF. The CDR3 DNA reads as TGTGCCTGGGGCGGCGGCAGGGGTGATTCACCCCTCCACTTT.